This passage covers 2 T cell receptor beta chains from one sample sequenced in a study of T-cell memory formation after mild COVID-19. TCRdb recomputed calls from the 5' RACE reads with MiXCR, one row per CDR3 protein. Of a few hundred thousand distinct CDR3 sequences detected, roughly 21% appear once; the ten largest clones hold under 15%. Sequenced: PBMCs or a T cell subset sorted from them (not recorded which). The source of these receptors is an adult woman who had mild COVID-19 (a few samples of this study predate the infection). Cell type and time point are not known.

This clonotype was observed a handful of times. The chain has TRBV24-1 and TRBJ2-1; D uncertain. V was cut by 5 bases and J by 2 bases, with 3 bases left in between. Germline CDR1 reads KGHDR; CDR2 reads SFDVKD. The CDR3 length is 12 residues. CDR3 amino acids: CATSGTYNEQFF. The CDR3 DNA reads TGTGCCACCAGTGGGACCTACAATGAGCAGTTCTTC.

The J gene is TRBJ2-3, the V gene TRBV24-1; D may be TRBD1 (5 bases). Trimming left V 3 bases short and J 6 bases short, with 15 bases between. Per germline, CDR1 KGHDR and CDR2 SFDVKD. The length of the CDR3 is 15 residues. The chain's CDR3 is CATSDTDSPPDTQYF. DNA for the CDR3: TGTGCCACCAGTGATACTGACAGCCCCCCCGATACGCAGTATTTT.